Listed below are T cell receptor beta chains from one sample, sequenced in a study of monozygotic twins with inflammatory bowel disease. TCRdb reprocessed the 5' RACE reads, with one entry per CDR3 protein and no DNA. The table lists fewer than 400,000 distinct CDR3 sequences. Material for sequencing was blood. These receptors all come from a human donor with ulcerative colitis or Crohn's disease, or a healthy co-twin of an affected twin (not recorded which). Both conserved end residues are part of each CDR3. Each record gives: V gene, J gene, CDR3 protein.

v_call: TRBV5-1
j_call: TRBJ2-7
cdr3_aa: CASSLAGGGQGINEQYF

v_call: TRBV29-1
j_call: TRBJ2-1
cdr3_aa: CSGRQLTHNEQFF

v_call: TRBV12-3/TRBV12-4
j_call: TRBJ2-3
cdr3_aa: CASSLYRGYTDTQYF

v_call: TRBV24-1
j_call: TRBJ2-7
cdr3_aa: CATSDTGQDSYEQYF

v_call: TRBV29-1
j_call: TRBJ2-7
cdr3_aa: CSVGVGLEQYF

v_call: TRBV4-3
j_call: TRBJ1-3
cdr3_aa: CASSQETVGNTIYF

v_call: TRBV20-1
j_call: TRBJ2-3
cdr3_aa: CSAQREGLRGDTQYF

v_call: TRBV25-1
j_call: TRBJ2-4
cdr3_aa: CASSPRGEGETLAKNIQYF

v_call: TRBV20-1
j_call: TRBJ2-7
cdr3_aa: CSASRDRGHEQYF

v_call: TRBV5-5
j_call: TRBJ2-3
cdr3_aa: CASSLADGDTQYF

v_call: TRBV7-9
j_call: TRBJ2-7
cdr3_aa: CASSPRATLYEQYF

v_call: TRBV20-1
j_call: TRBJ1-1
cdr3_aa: CSAPAWEEFSEAFF